This T cell receptor (beta chain) appears in the sequencing data of a study of tumor and adjacent non-tumor tissue in lung cancer. Study summary: Histology: around 13 adenocarcinoma, a couple of squamous cell carcinoma, 1 small cell lung cancer. Study findings and constraints: Tumor tissue had significantly higher TCR diversity than normal lung. In normal lung, the top 100 clones were significantly more dominant than in tumor.

A remark on this clonotype: Its specificity is not known. A read error may explain this, as a much larger clone is one base away.

Three rounds of nested PCR, following a modified ARM-PCR protocol, produced the TCRbeta library. TCRdb fed the multiplex PCR reads into MiXCR, producing one record per CDR3 protein. Of 60,000 to 90,000 distinct CDR3 sequences in the sample, over 75% were seen once. No cell sorting was done before RNA was extracted from the tissue. Chemotherapy-naive patients with new lung cancer underwent thoracic surgery in China, August–late 2014. The clonotype comes from a woman aged 50 to 65 with non-small cell lung cancer. The sequencing sample was made of lung tumor tissue.

CDR3 sequence reads: CSARDPRVPLLREQYF. The CDR3 nucleotides are TGCAGTGCTCGGGACCCACGGGTCCCACTACTTAGGGAGCAGTACTTC. V is TRBV20-1 and J is TRBJ2-7; perhaps D is TRBD1 or TRBD2 (5 bases each). The V end lost 5 bases, the J end lost 7 bases, and 27 bases lay between the germline ends. The germline gives CDR1 DFQATT, CDR2 SNEGSKA (reference sequence). CDR3 length: 16 amino acids.